These T cell receptor beta chains were read from a single sample in a study of human thymus T cells. TCRdb keeps only in-frame clones here, not all; method: immunoSEQ multiplex PCR. The data show some 78,000 clones, with around 96% seen just once and around 0.03% held by the top ten. Sequencing input: thymus tissue. The receptors were gathered from a boy in the first two years of life with a congenital heart defect but otherwise immunologically healthy. The CDR3 runs from the conserved cysteine through the conserved F or W. A D gene is named only where the DNA matches it firmly. A clone size is listed for some rows: how often the clone was seen (once, few, many), or a class if it is expanded.

V	D	J	size	CDR3	DNA
TRBV28	-	TRBJ2-3	once	CASSLRRTLKTDTQYF	TGTGCCAGCAGTCTGCGTAGGACCCTTAAGACAGATACGCAGTATTTT
TRBV19	-	TRBJ2-1	-	CASSIIMVENREGIHNEQFF	TGTGCCAGTAGTATCATTATGGTCGAAAACAGGGAGGGGATTCACAATGAGCAGTTCTTC
TRBV18	-	TRBJ1-2	-	CASSPSLQGNGYTF	TGTGCCAGCTCACCATCATTACAGGGAAATGGCTACACCTTC
TRBV19	-	TRBJ2-2	once	CASIPTENTGELFF	TGTGCCAGTATCCCGACAGAGAACACCGGGGAGCTGTTTTTT
TRBV5-5	-	TRBJ2-7	-	CASSGGPSIRSYEQYF	TGTGCCAGCAGCGGGGGACCCTCTATACGCTCCTACGAGCAGTACTTC
TRBV11-2	-	TRBJ1-3	once	CASSLWGSGNTIYF	TGTGCCAGCAGCTTATGGGGCTCTGGAAACACCATATATTTT
TRBV20-1	-	TRBJ2-3	-	CSARNTDTQYF	TGCAGTGCTAGAAACACAGATACGCAGTATTTT
TRBV28	-	TRBJ2-2	-	CASSSWMEDTGELFF	TGTGCCAGCAGTTCCTGGATGGAGGACACCGGGGAGCTGTTTTTT
TRBV6-5	TRBD1	TRBJ1-1	-	CASSYRGQGAFF	TGTGCCAGCAGTTACAGGGGACAGGGGGCTTTCTTT
TRBV12-5	-	TRBJ1-5	once	CASGPPGHNQPQHF	TGTGCTAGTGGCCCCCCAGGACATAATCAGCCCCAGCATTTT
TRBV5-1	-	TRBJ2-7	-	CASSLWGLTLTPSYEQYF	TGCGCCAGCAGCTTGTGGGGGCTGACTCTGACTCCTTCCTACGAGCAGTACTTC
TRBV5-1	-	TRBJ2-7	-	CASSPYGGDRYEQYF	TGCGCCAGCAGCCCTTATGGGGGGGACAGATACGAGCAGTACTTC
TRBV2	TRBD2	TRBJ2-7	-	CASSVSGSSTYEQYF	TGTGCCAGCAGCGTTAGCGGGAGTTCTACCTACGAGCAGTACTTC
TRBV27	-	TRBJ1-6	-	CASSFERSRPYWETYNSPLHF	TGTGCCAGCAGTTTCGAGCGGTCCAGGCCATATTGGGAAACCTATAATTCACCCCTCCACTTT
TRBV27	TRBD2	TRBJ2-7	-	CASRPGGERTYEQYF	TGTGCCAGCAGACCCGGGGGGGAGAGAACGTACGAGCAGTACTTC
TRBV19	TRBD1	TRBJ1-6	-	CASSTTGGYNSPLHF	TGTGCCAGTAGTACGACAGGGGGCTATAATTCACCCCTCCACTTT
TRBV27	TRBD1	TRBJ1-1	-	CASAGQGTEAFF	TGTGCCAGCGCGGGACAGGGGACCGAAGCTTTCTTT
TRBV6-5	-	TRBJ2-7	-	CASSYSLTGVAYEQYF	TGTGCCAGCAGTTACTCGTTGACAGGCGTTGCCTACGAGCAGTACTTC
TRBV15	TRBD2	TRBJ2-1	-	CATSRDGLAGNNEQFF	TGTGCCACCAGCAGAGACGGACTAGCGGGTAACAATGAGCAGTTCTTC
TRBV4-3	-	TRBJ2-2	-	CASSQDASHGPGELFF	TGCGCCAGCAGCCAAGATGCGTCTCACGGCCCCGGGGAGCTGTTTTTT
TRBV14	TRBD1	TRBJ1-1	-	CASSPLDRVGNTEAFF	TGTGCCAGCAGCCCACTGGACAGGGTGGGAAACACTGAAGCTTTCTTT
TRBV9	-	TRBJ1-2	-	CASSVATGDGYTF	TGTGCCAGCAGCGTAGCTACCGGAGATGGCTACACCTTC
TRBV11-2	-	TRBJ2-1	-	CASSFAGHKPLSSYNEQFF	TGTGCCAGCAGCTTTGCGGGGCACAAACCCTTAAGCTCCTACAATGAGCAGTTCTTC
TRBV5-1	TRBD2	TRBJ2-1	-	CASSTGTSGRPSYNEQFF	TGCGCCAGCAGCACCGGGACTAGCGGGAGACCATCCTACAATGAGCAGTTCTTC
TRBV5-5	TRBD1	TRBJ2-7	-	CASSLEGAVASSYEQYF	TGTGCCAGCAGCTTGGAGGGGGCGGTTGCAAGCTCCTACGAGCAGTACTTC
TRBV6-5	-	TRBJ1-2	-	CASSDAGSNYGYTF	TGTGCCAGCAGTGACGCCGGGTCTAACTATGGCTACACCTTC
TRBV19	TRBD2	TRBJ2-3	-	CASTPFGGSTDTQYF	TGTGCCAGTACTCCCTTCGGGGGGTCCACAGATACGCAGTATTTT
TRBV6-6	TRBD1	TRBJ1-2	-	CASSLGQEKSDYGYTF	TGTGCCAGCAGTCTGGGACAGGAAAAATCAGACTATGGCTACACCTTC
TRBV10-3	TRBD1	TRBJ2-7	-	CAISRQGKTYEQYF	TGTGCCATCAGTCGACAGGGAAAAACCTACGAGCAGTACTTC
TRBV7-2	TRBD1	TRBJ1-2	-	CASRFWDSSWSGYTF	TGTGCCAGCAGGTTCTGGGACAGTTCTTGGTCGGGCTACACCTTC
TRBV27	-	TRBJ2-2	-	CASSDPLIDDGNTGELFF	TGTGCCAGCAGCGACCCTTTAATTGATGACGGTAACACCGGGGAGCTGTTTTTT
TRBV10-3	TRBD2	TRBJ2-3	-	CATRTSGDDTQYF	TGTGCCACCAGGACTAGCGGGGATGATACGCAGTATTTT
TRBV4-1	-	TRBJ2-1	once	CASSQGIPTARETYNEQFF	TGCGCCAGCAGCCAAGGCATTCCGACAGCCCGAGAAACCTACAATGAGCAGTTCTTC
TRBV29-1	-	TRBJ1-1	-	CSVEDLRGSGTEAFF	TGCAGCGTTGAAGATCTTCGGGGGAGCGGCACTGAAGCTTTCTTT
TRBV5-8	-	TRBJ1-2	-	CASSFRGDTF	TGTGCCAGCAGCTTTCGGGGGGACACCTTC
TRBV6-5	-	TRBJ2-7	-	CASSYSTGPSYEQYF	TGTGCCAGCAGTTACTCGACGGGCCCTTCCTACGAGCAGTACTTC
TRBV4-1	-	TRBJ2-7	once	CASSQAALAVYEQYF	TGCGCCAGCAGCCAAGCCGCCTTAGCGGTCTACGAGCAGTACTTC
TRBV28	-	TRBJ2-5	-	CASSGRIKETQYF	TGTGCCAGCAGTGGGCGGATCAAAGAGACCCAGTACTTC
TRBV5-4	-	TRBJ2-2	-	CASSFTGELFF	TGTGCCAGCAGCTTTACCGGGGAGCTGTTTTTT
TRBV14	-	TRBJ2-3	-	CASSPDSGMGTDTQYF	TGTGCCAGCAGCCCTGATTCGGGGATGGGTACAGATACGCAGTATTTT
TRBV7-2	-	TRBJ1-1	-	CASSLRGSETEAFF	TGTGCCAGCAGCCTCAGGGGAAGTGAAACTGAAGCTTTCTTT
TRBV4-2	-	TRBJ2-7	-	CASSPEGLEQYF	TGTGCCAGCAGCCCAGAGGGGCTCGAGCAGTACTTC
TRBV27	TRBD1	TRBJ2-7	-	CASISGQGAYEQYF	TGTGCCAGCATTTCAGGACAGGGGGCCTACGAGCAGTACTTC